The 28 T cell receptor beta chains below all came from one sample that was sequenced in a study of early T cells in non-severe SARS-CoV-2 infection. From the 5' RACE reads, TCRdb called clonotypes with MiXCR, one entry per CDR3 protein. The sample holds approximately 98,000 distinct CDR3 sequences, about 12% seen once. Input material: whole blood. The receptors stem from an adult who was a healthcare worker with PCR-confirmed SARS-CoV-2 infection or an uninfected control (not recorded which).

This clonotype was recorded at least ten times. The V and J genes are TRBV5-1 and TRBJ1-1, with TRBD1 as a possible D gene (6 bases). Per germline, CDR1 SGHRS and CDR2 YFSETQ. The CDR3 sequence is 15 residues long. Trimming stripped 0 bases from V and 7 bases from J, with 16 bases between. The CDR3 sequence is CASSLEKGVLFEAFF. The DNA for the CDR3 is TGCGCCAGCAGCTTGGAAAAGGGGGTGTTATTTGAAGCTTTCTTT.

This clonotype showed up just a few times. The chain links TRBV27 to TRBJ2-2, with 9 bases aligning to TRBD2. In germline, CDR1 is MNHEY, CDR2 SMNVEV (reference sequence). The CDR3 loop spans 16 amino acids. V lost 6 bases and J lost 2; bases outside the gene matches: 7. CDR3 protein: CASRAGLAVNTGELFF. CDR3 in DNA: TGTGCCAGCAGGGCGGGACTAGCAGTAAACACCGGGGAGCTGTTTTTT.

The chain carries TRBV20-1 and TRBJ1-2; 8 bases agree with TRBD1. The CDR3 loop spans 14 amino acids. The germline V gene has CDR1 DFQATT and CDR2 SNEGSKA (reference sequence). J gave up 2 bases and V 5 bases, and 7 bases lay outside the gene matches. The CDR3 coding sequence is TGCAGTGCTCCTAGACAGGGGCTCAACTATGGCTACACCTTC. Protein product: CSAPRQGLNYGYTF.

This clonotype has ten or more counts. The chain uses TRBV5-4 and TRBJ1-5; D is unresolved. The CDR3 totals 12 residues. CDR1 is SGHNT and CDR2 is YYREEE in the germline V gene (reference sequence). Trimming removed 4 bases from V and 6 bases from J, with 8 bases in between. The CDR3 nucleotides read TGTGCCAGCAGCCCCTGGGGTCAGCCCCAGCATTTT. It codes for CASSPWGQPQHF.

J is TRBJ2-3 and V is TRBV19; TRBD1 aligns across 8 bases. Germline values: CDR1 LNHDA, CDR2 SQIVND (reference sequence). There are 16 residues in the CDR3. V lost 5 bases to trimming and J lost 0 bases; unmatched junction nucleotides: 7. CDR3 DNA sequence: TGTGCCAGTAGTCCCGACAGGGGATCTAGCACAGATACGCAGTATTTT. Translating it yields CASSPDRGSSTDTQYF.

This clonotype was seen only a few times. The J gene is TRBJ1-1, the V gene TRBV20-1, with D maybe TRBD1 (6 bases). The CDR3 extends over 12 amino acids. CDR1 is DFQATT and CDR2 is SNEGSKA in the germline V gene (reference sequence). V was shortened by 3 bases and J by 6 bases, with 11 bases between the two germline ends. The CDR3 here is CSASIGGPEAFF. The CDR3 coding sequence is TGCAGTGCTAGTATTGGGGGGCCTGAAGCTTTCTTT.

The chain recombines TRBV5-1 with TRBJ2-1; 10 bases line up with TRBD2. The ends lost 7 bases at V and 2 bases at J; junction bases unmatched: 24. The germline CDR1 and CDR2 sequences are SGHRS and YFSETQ. This CDR3 has 21 residues. Written as DNA, the CDR3 is TGCGCCAGCGGGTCCCCGGGAGGGGCTAGCGGGGGCCTATTACCCTACAATGAGCAGTTCTTC. Residues: CASGSPGGASGGLLPYNEQFF.

The chain recombines TRBV30 with TRBJ2-1, with a weak D call TRBD2 (6 bases). The germline V gene encodes CDR1 GTSNPN and CDR2 SVGIG (reference sequence). Trimming took 5 bases from V and 10 from J, leaving 15 bases between them. The CDR3 runs 12 residues. The CDR3 nucleotides read TGTGCCTGGGGGATTTGGGCGGGGGAGCAGTTCTTC. Its translation is CAWGIWAGEQFF.

This clonotype was found many times. The chain carries TRBV2 and TRBJ2-2; 7 bases map to TRBD2. CDR1 and CDR2 (germline): SNHLY, FYNNEI. V dropped 8 bases and J dropped 3; count of bases not matched to a gene: 12. This CDR3 region has 16 residues. The CDR3 bases are TGTGCCAGCTCCGGTCAGGAGGGAGGGCACACCGGGGAGCTGTTTTTT. Translated: CASSGQEGGHTGELFF.

This clonotype was detected only a few times. The rearrangement links TRBV7-6 to TRBJ2-3; 7 bases are shared with TRBD2. V trimming: 5 bases; J trimming: 2 bases; junction bases outside the gene matches: 10. In germline, CDR1 is SGHVS, CDR2 FNYEAQ. This CDR3 has 16 amino acids. The CDR3 spells CASSQYTGGFTDTQYF. CDR3 sequence (DNA): TGTGCCAGCAGCCAATACACGGGAGGCTTCACAGATACGCAGTATTTT. The full variable domain, with the rest looked up from reference TRBV7-6 and TRBJ2-3, is GAGVSQSPRYKVTKRGQDVALRCDPISGHVSLYWYRQALGQGPEFLTYFNYEAQQDKSGLPNDRFSAERPEGSISTLTIQRTEQRDSAMYRCASSQYTGGFTDTQYFGPGTRLTVL.

The V gene is TRBV29-1, the J gene TRBJ1-5; D not resolved. Between the trimmed V and J ends, which lost 4 bases and 0 bases, there was a span of 4 bases. The germline V gene has CDR1 SQVTM and CDR2 ANQGSEA. CDR3 length equals 12 residues. This CDR3 reads CSVGHSNQPQHF. CDR3 in DNA: TGCAGCGTTGGGCATAGCAATCAGCCCCAGCATTTT.

This clonotype was found many times. The genes are TRBV12-3 or TRBV12-4 and TRBJ2-2; 15 bases map to TRBD2. Germline trimming cut 9 bases from V and 7 bases from J; bases unmatched to any gene: 6. The CDR3 spans 15 residues. CDR3 bases: TGTGCCAGTAGGACTAGCGGGGGGGCGATCGGGGAGCTGTTTTTT. Its protein product is CASRTSGGAIGELFF.

This clonotype turned up a few times. V gene TRBV28 combines with J gene TRBJ2-3; 8 bases line up with TRBD2. The length of the CDR3 is 20 residues. Germline trimming cut 5 bases from V and 1 base from J; bases unmatched to any gene: 20. Germline V lookup: CDR1 MDHEN, CDR2 SYDVKM. CDR3 in amino acids: CASSPPSRERGLHRTDTQYF. As DNA, the CDR3 is TGTGCCAGCAGTCCACCTTCTAGAGAGCGGGGGCTCCACCGCACAGATACGCAGTATTTT.

The rearrangement joins TRBV29-1 to TRBJ2-7, with D tentatively TRBD1 (6 bases). Looked up from germline, CDR1 is SQVTM and CDR2 is ANQGSEA. This CDR3 region has 11 residues. Between the trimmed V and J ends, which lost 1 base and 7 bases, there was a span of 8 bases. CDR3 region: CSVEGGQEQYF. The CDR3 DNA sequence: TGCAGCGTTGAAGGCGGACAGGAGCAGTACTTC.

At least ten counts were recorded for this clonotype. The chain has TRBV11-2 and TRBJ2-6; no clear D gene. The germline V gene encodes CDR1 SGHAT and CDR2 FQNNGV. V was pared by 4 bases and J by 2 bases, with 9 bases between. CDR3 length: 15 amino acids. CDR3 DNA sequence: TGTGCCAGCAGCTCCCACAGCACTGGGGCCAACGTCCTGACTTTC. Its translation: CASSSHSTGANVLTF.

This clonotype was seen at least ten times. The chain is built from TRBV7-9 and TRBJ1-4, with D maybe TRBD1 (5 bases). The CDR3 is 15 residues long. The V and J ends lost 1 base and 5 bases respectively, with 11 bases between them. Looked up from germline, CDR1 is SEHNR and CDR2 is FQNEAQ (reference sequence). CDR3 DNA: TGTGCCAGCAGCTTAGTAGAAGGGGCAAATGAAAAACTGTTTTTT. It yields the protein CASSLVEGANEKLFF. Using reference TRBV7-9 and TRBJ1-4 for the parts outside the CDR3, the full variable domain is DTGVSQNPRHKITKRGQNVTFRCDPISEHNRLYWYRQTLGQGPEFLTYFQNEAQLEKSRLLSDRFSAERPKGSFSTLEIQRTEQGDSAMYLCASSLVEGANEKLFFGSGTQLSVL.

The table lists this clonotype with many counts. The V call is TRBV20-1, the J call TRBJ2-5, with 8 bases identical to TRBD2. The V gene's germline CDR1 is DFQATT and CDR2 SNEGSKA (reference sequence). J lost 0 bases, V lost 4 bases, and 7 bases had no gene match. The CDR3 spans 15 residues. DNA of the CDR3: TGCAGTGCTAACCGACTAGCGCGGTACCAAGAGACCCAGTACTTC. Its translation is CSANRLARYQETQYF.

This chain uses TRBV11-1 with TRBJ1-1; 8 bases line up with TRBD1. The CDR3 spans 13 residues. The J segment lost 10 bases and the V segment lost 5 bases, leaving 9 bases of the junction unmatched. Germline assignment: CDR1 SGHAT and CDR2 FQDESV (reference sequence). CDR3 sequence: CASSPTGGRGAFF. The DNA for the CDR3 is TGTGCCAGCAGCCCTACAGGGGGTCGGGGAGCTTTCTTT. Supplemented by reference TRBV11-1 and TRBJ1-1, the full variable domain reads EAEVAQSPRYKITEKSQAVAFWCDPISGHATLYWYRQILGQGPELLVQFQDESVVDDSQLPKDRFSAERLKGVDSTLKIQPAELGDSAMYLCASSPTGGRGAFFGQGTRLTVV.

This clonotype was recorded at least ten times. V usage is TRBV27 and J usage is TRBJ1-2; the D gene is possibly TRBD1 (5 bases). CDR3 size: 14 residues. Trimming shortened V by 2 bases and J by 4 bases, and 11 bases separated the two germline ends. CDR1 is MNHEY, CDR2 SMNVEV, per germline (reference sequence). The CDR3 protein is CASSLGQGLYGYTF. The CDR3 DNA reads as TGTGCCAGCAGTTTAGGGCAGGGCCTCTATGGCTACACCTTC.

The table lists this clonotype with a few counts. The rearrangement joins TRBV27 to TRBJ2-1, with 11 bases fitting TRBD1. The junction had 5 bases not matched to a gene; V was cut back by 8 bases and J by 2 bases. The germline V gene has CDR1 MNHEY and CDR2 SMNVEV (reference sequence). This CDR3 has 15 residues. The DNA for the CDR3 is TGTGCCAGCTGTCCGGGACAGGGGGCCTACAATGAGCAGTTCTTC. Protein product: CASCPGQGAYNEQFF.

This clonotype was detected ten times or more. The chain links TRBV10-2 to TRBJ1-6; D remains unclear. In germline, CDR1 is WSHSY, CDR2 SAAADI. This CDR3 comprises 17 residues. V shed 0 bases and J shed 9 bases, with 18 bases lying between them. The CDR3 here is CASSESPLGTRGSPLHF. DNA for the CDR3: TGCGCCAGCAGTGAGTCGCCCCTGGGAACGCGGGGTTCACCCCTCCACTTT.

There are a few counts of this clonotype. The chain recombines TRBV29-1 with TRBJ1-1; D not resolved. The germline gives CDR1 SQVTM, CDR2 ANQGSEA. CDR3 length: 13 amino acids. Trimming took 2 bases from V and 0 from J, leaving 7 bases between them. The CDR3 bases are TGCAGCGTTGAACCCTCCATGAACACTGAAGCTTTCTTT. It codes for CSVEPSMNTEAFF.

The V call is TRBV12-3 or TRBV12-4, the J call TRBJ2-3; the D is unclear. This CDR3 has 13 amino acids. The V gene lost 5 bases and the J gene lost 4 bases, with 10 bases spanning the gap. The CDR3 DNA is TGTGCCAGCAGTCCCCAGCTAGCAGATACGCAGTATTTT. As protein: CASSPQLADTQYF.

Many counts were recorded for this clonotype. V is TRBV5-1 and J is TRBJ2-2, with 8 bases identical to TRBD2. This CDR3 has 14 amino acids. V trimming: 7 bases; J trimming: 3 bases; junction bases outside the gene matches: 5. Germline V gene lookup returns CDR1 SGHRS and CDR2 YFSETQ. The CDR3 sequence: CASARREDTGELFF. CDR3 nucleotide sequence: TGCGCCAGCGCTAGGCGGGAGGACACCGGGGAGCTGTTTTTT.

This clonotype was counted a few times. The V call is TRBV3-1, the J call TRBJ2-1; 8 nucleotides line up with TRBD1. V shed 1 base, J shed 8 bases, and the junction held 7 bases outside the gene matches. The CDR3 is 15 residues long. Per germline, CDR1 LGHDT and CDR2 YNNKEL (reference sequence). CDR3 nucleotide sequence: TGTGCCAGCAGCCAAGGTACAGGGGGGCGCGATGAGCAGTTCTTC. Its translation is CASSQGTGGRDEQFF.

This clonotype was counted at least ten times. This chain joins TRBV15 and TRBJ1-6; D unclear. The germline V and J ends were trimmed by 1 base and 10 bases, with 17 bases remaining between them. The CDR3 has 16 amino acids. CDR1 is LNHNV and CDR2 is YYDKDF in the germline V gene (reference sequence). The DNA for the CDR3 is TGTGCCACCAGCAGAGGAAAGGCGGGGATTGGGTCACCCCTCCACTTT. Protein: CATSRGKAGIGSPLHF.

Ten or more counts support this clonotype. This chain uses TRBV11-3 with TRBJ2-1; possibly TRBD2 for D (6 bases). The CDR3 runs to 18 residues. Germline assignment: CDR1 SGHNT and CDR2 YENEEA. V was clipped by 1 base and J by 0 bases, with 16 bases between them. CDR3 in amino acids: CASSLGPWRRGSYNEQFF. The CDR3 region has the DNA TGTGCCAGCAGCTTAGGCCCCTGGCGGAGGGGCTCCTACAATGAGCAGTTCTTC.

This clonotype appeared many times. This chain connects TRBV7-2 to TRBJ2-1; no firm D call. With 2 bases removed from V and 0 bases from J, the gap between germline ends came to 17 bases. This CDR3 contains 18 residues. Per the germline V gene, CDR1 is SGHTA and CDR2 is FQGNSA. This CDR3 is CASSLNSERRSSYNEQFF. CDR3 nucleotides: TGTGCCAGCAGCTTAAATAGTGAGCGCCGGAGCTCCTACAATGAGCAGTTCTTC.